The TCR beta chain described here comes from a study of blood T cells in healthy people across ages. This CDR3 region has 16 residues. Germline-derived CDR1 and CDR2 are SGDLS and YYNGEE. Trimming took 0 bases from V and 6 from J, leaving 17 bases between them. Combining a sample-barcoded 5' primer with a J-beta primer mix, a second PCR ran for roughly 6 to 11 cycles. TCRdb used MiXCR to reprocess the 5' RACE reads, holding one entry per CDR3 protein. The sample holds 1.5 million or so distinct CDR3 sequences; 35% to 45% are singletons and the top ten take roughly 7.9%. This chain connects TRBV9 to TRBJ2-3, with D possibly being TRBD1 (6 bases). The specimen sequenced was blood. The source is a woman under 30 in good health. The DNA for the CDR3 is TGTGCCAGCAGCGTAGCTGCCACAGGGCTCACGGATACGCAGTATTTT. Its translation: CASSVAATGLTDTQYF.